This T cell receptor (beta chain) was obtained from a study of control samples from healthy donors and cancer patients. The CDR3 has 14 residues. Per germline, CDR1 MNHNY and CDR2 SVGAGI (reference sequence). V shed 7 bases, J shed 0 bases, and the junction held 4 bases outside the gene matches. Using immunoSEQ multiplex PCR, the repertoire was profiled, and TCRdb retains in-frame clones only, with some absent. The table has under 30,000 clones, roughly 85% seen once; the top ten hold 6.5% to 7%. This clonotype was obtained from a woman aged 60-75 years with head and neck cancer. Sequencing was performed on PBMCs. The V call is TRBV6-6, the J call TRBJ2-7; 9 nucleotides agree with TRBD1. The CDR3 loop is CASTQTGGSYEQYF. The CDR3 DNA reads as TGTGCCAGCACCCAGACAGGGGGCTCCTACGAGCAGTACTTC.